This TCR beta chain was retrieved from a study of cytomegalovirus exposure and HLA in healthy donors. The study's findings and limits: As confirmed in vitro, a few CMV-associated chains were specific for CMV antigens. Sequencing probably produced one cluster of sequence variants that were highly shared.

Use of 60 Vbeta and 13 Jbeta primers characterized the PCR. Here immunoSEQ multiplex PCR was the method, and the copy in TCRdb shows in-frame clones only, minus some. The table records tens of thousands of clones, under 9% of them present only once. CDR1 and CDR2 from the germline V gene are MDHEN and SYDVKM. The CDR3 extends over 14 amino acids. The V gene lost 8 bases and the J gene lost 3 bases, with 13 bases spanning the gap. A few counts support this clone. Its specificity is unknown. The TCR was taken from a man aged 50 to 59 in good health and CMV-seronegative. The source material was PBMCs. The chain recombines TRBV28 with TRBJ1-4, with D perhaps matching TRBD1 (6 bases). The CDR3 nucleotides read TGTGCCAGCGGCAGGGGTTCGTCTAATGAAAAACTGTTTTTT. Amino acids: CASGRGSSNEKLFF.